A single sample is the source of the 8 T cell receptor beta chains below, sequenced in a study of regulatory T cells in long-lasting Graves disease. Noted time point: newly diagnosed GD, antithyroid drugs for less than 3 months. PBMCs provided the RNA from which the TCR library was made. To make TCR beta libraries, researchers used iRepertoire HTBI primers and Arm-PCR of CDR3 regions. TCRdb redid the calling of the multiplex PCR reads with MiXCR, one entry per CDR3 protein. The sample carries 350,000 to 500,000 distinct CDR3 sequences, about 16% recorded once. This sample also appeared in a second study, on T cells in Graves' hyperthyroidism and ophthalmopathy.

Source: peripheral blood mononuclear cells (PBMCs), taken at new diagnosis, from a patient treated with antithyroid drugs. These receptors were taken from a young woman with Graves disease.

A note on this clonotype: Relative to the germline gene, one junction end is altered; a read error may explain this. V is TRBV7-9 and J is TRBJ2-3; D gene ambiguous. Gene TRBJ2-7 matches the end of the DNA better, so the J call may be wrong. The CDR3 runs to 13 residues. The germline CDR1 and CDR2 sequences are SEHNR and FQNEAQ (reference sequence). The CDR3 loop reads CTSSFVSATVQYF. Written as DNA, the CDR3 is TGTACCAGCAGCTTTGTGTCAGCTACGGTACAGTACTTC.

This clonotype was recorded at least ten times. The chain is built from TRBV28 and TRBJ2-6, with a tentative D call TRBD2 (6 bases). The germline CDR1 and CDR2 sequences are MDHEN and SYDVKM. This CDR3 region has 16 residues. V shed 5 bases and J shed 1 base, with 12 bases lying between them. In DNA form, the CDR3 reads TGTGCCAGCAGTCCCGGAGGGCCGTCTGGGGCCAACGTCCTGACTTTC. Amino acids: CASSPGGPSGANVLTF.

This clonotype was counted ten times or more. The chain has TRBV5-4 and TRBJ2-1; 7 bases agree with TRBD1. Per the germline V gene, CDR1 is SGHNT and CDR2 is YYREEE (reference sequence). The CDR3 has 15 residues. Trimming at V came to 2 bases and at J to 0 bases, leaving 2 bases not matched to a gene. CDR3 amino acids: CASSFRDSSYNEQFF. In nucleotides, the CDR3 is TGTGCCAGCAGCTTCCGGGACAGCTCCTACAATGAGCAGTTCTTC.

This chain connects TRBV2 to TRBJ2-1; D is ambiguous. V was cut by 7 bases and J by 6 bases, with 16 bases left in between. There are 14 residues in the CDR3. CDR1 and CDR2 (germline): SNHLY, FYNNEI. The CDR3 DNA reads as TGTGCCAGCAACGAACAGTCGGTAGTCAATGAGCAGTTCTTC. It encodes CASNEQSVVNEQFF. The full variable domain, its missing parts supplied by reference TRBV2 and TRBJ2-1, is EPEVTQTPSHQVTQMGQEVILRCVPISNHLYFYWYRQILGQKVEFLVSFYNNEISEKSEIFDDQFSVERPDGSNFTLKIRSTKLEDSAMYFCASNEQSVVNEQFFGPGTRLTVL.

The rearrangement joins TRBV28 to TRBJ1-2, with a possible D match to TRBD1 (6 bases). Germline CDR1 MDHEN, CDR2 SYDVKM. The CDR3 is 11 amino acids. The CDR3 loop is CGTASNYGYTF. In DNA form, the CDR3 reads TGTGGGACAGCCTCTAACTATGGCTACACCTTC.

The CDR3 protein is CAISERARGGYNEQFF. CDR3 bases: TGTGCCATCAGTGAGAGGGCTAGGGGTGGCTACAATGAGCAGTTCTTC. The chain carries TRBV10-3 and TRBJ2-1, with TRBD1 as a possible D gene (5 bases). Germline loops: CDR1 ENHRY, CDR2 SYGVKD. Trimming removed 2 bases from V and 3 bases from J, with 14 bases in between. CDR3 size: 16 residues.

This clonotype was seen repeatedly, ten times or more. The rearrangement uses TRBV5-1 and TRBJ2-7; 7 nucleotides agree with TRBD2. The V gene's germline CDR1 is SGHRS and CDR2 YFSETQ. The CDR3 loop spans 14 amino acids. With V trimmed by 5 bases and J by 3 bases, 8 bases remained unmatched. The CDR3 sequence: CASREGRENYEQYF. CDR3 DNA sequence: TGCGCCAGCAGGGAAGGGCGGGAGAACTACGAGCAGTACTTC.

This clonotype has more than one count but fewer than ten. The germline gene is not matched at one end of the junction; a read error may be the cause. This chain connects TRBV12-3 or TRBV12-4 to TRBJ2-3; D perhaps matches TRBD1 (5 bases). This CDR3 comprises 14 residues. This CDR3 is CASSLIGVTDTRYF. The CDR3 DNA follows: TGTGCCAGCAGTTTGATTGGGGTGACAGATACGCGGTATTTT.